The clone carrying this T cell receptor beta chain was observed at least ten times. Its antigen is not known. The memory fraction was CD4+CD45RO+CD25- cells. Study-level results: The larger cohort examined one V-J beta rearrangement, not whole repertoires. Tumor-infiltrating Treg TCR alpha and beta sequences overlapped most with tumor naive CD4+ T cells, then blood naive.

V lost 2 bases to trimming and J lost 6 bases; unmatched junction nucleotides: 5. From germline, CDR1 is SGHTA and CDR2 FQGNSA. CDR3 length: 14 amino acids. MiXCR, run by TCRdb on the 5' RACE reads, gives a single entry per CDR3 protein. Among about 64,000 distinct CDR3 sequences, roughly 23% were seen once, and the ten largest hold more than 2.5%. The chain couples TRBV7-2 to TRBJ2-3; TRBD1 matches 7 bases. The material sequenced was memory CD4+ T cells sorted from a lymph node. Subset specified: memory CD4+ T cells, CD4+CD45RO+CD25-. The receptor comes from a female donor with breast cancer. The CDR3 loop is CASSLPGGGDTQYF. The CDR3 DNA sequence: TGTGCCAGCAGCTTACCAGGGGGTGGTGATACGCAGTATTTT.